The rows below give T cell receptor beta chains drawn from one sample of a study of post-analysis software for immune sequencing data. One entry per CDR3 protein results from TCRdb running MiXCR on the PCR reads. The repertoire includes roughly 870,000 distinct CDR3 sequences, roughly 58% of them detected once, and under 6% sits in the top ten. Sequencing used blood. Receptors originate from a girl aged 10 to 17 with multiple sclerosis. CDR3s include the opening cysteine and the closing phenylalanine or tryptophan. D genes are given only for firm matches. The size field is filled for only some rows; it gives once, few, many or a size class.

j_gene	v_gene	d_gene	abundance	CDR3aa	CDR3nt
TRBJ2-3	TRBV5-1	-	-	CASSFWADRGTDTQYF	TGCGCCAGCAGCTTCTGGGCCGACAGAGGCACAGATACGCAGTATTTT
TRBJ2-3	TRBV12-3/TRBV12-4	TRBD2	-	CASSRGLAGDTQYF	TGTGCCAGCAGTCGAGGACTAGCGGGAGATACGCAGTATTTT
TRBJ1-2	TRBV12-3/TRBV12-4	-	-	CASRIAGGVGYTF	TGTGCCAGCAGAATAGCGGGAGGGGTTGGCTACACCTTC
TRBJ2-7	TRBV7-8	-	-	CASSLAGWDYEQYF	TGTGCCAGCAGCTTAGCTGGGTGGGACTACGAGCAGTACTTC
TRBJ2-1	TRBV29-1	TRBD2	-	CSVDVAGTGFF	TGCAGCGTTGACGTAGCGGGTACAGGGTTCTTC
TRBJ2-4	TRBV12-3/TRBV12-4	-	-	CASSSTGLIQYF	TGTGCCAGCAGTTCGACAGGCCTCATTCAGTACTTC
TRBJ2-3	TRBV5-5	TRBD1	few	CASSLTGTGYLDTQYF	TGTGCCAGCAGCTTGACCGGGACAGGGTACCTGGATACGCAGTATTTT
TRBJ1-2	TRBV29-1	-	-	CSVEIRTANNGYTF	TGCAGCGTTGAAATCAGGACCGCGAACAATGGCTACACCTTC
TRBJ2-5	TRBV29-1	-	-	CSVVVTVTAQETQYF	TGCAGCGTTGTTGTGACCGTGACAGCCCAAGAGACCCAGTACTTC
TRBJ2-3	TRBV20-1	-	-	CSARPRGVSLNTDTQYF	TGCAGTGCTAGACCAAGGGGGGTCTCGCTTAACACAGATACGCAGTATTTT
TRBJ2-4	TRBV18	TRBD1	-	CASSTGGFTNIQYF	TGTGCCAGCTCTACAGGGGGTTTCACAAACATTCAGTACTTC
TRBJ2-5	TRBV18	-	few	CASPRYQETQYF	TGTGCCAGCCCACGGTACCAAGAGACCCAGTACTTC
TRBJ2-5	TRBV29-1	TRBD2	many	CSVVPLLAGGPETQYF	TGCAGCGTTGTCCCCTTACTAGCGGGGGGGCCAGAGACCCAGTACTTC
TRBJ2-1	TRBV6-5	-	few	CASRMGGSFEQFF	TGTGCCAGCAGAATGGGGGGATCTTTCGAGCAGTTCTTC
TRBJ2-7	TRBV10-2	-	-	CASSEPLPYEQYF	TGCGCCAGCAGTGAGCCGCTACCCTACGAGCAGTACTTC
TRBJ2-5	TRBV2	TRBD2	once	CASSETLAGPQETQYF	TGTGCCAGCAGTGAAACCCTAGCGGGCCCACAAGAGACCCAGTACTTC
TRBJ1-1	TRBV7-9	-	-	CASSLETRDTEAFF	TGTGCCAGCAGCTTAGAGACTCGGGACACTGAAGCTTTCTTT
TRBJ2-5	TRBV11-2	TRBD1	few	CASSSLETGVGQETQYF	TGTGCCAGCAGCTCTTTGGAGACAGGGGTTGGACAAGAGACCCAGTACTTC
TRBJ2-1	TRBV5-1	-	-	CASSFHTEQFF	TGCGCCAGCAGCTTCCACACTGAGCAGTTCTTC
TRBJ2-5	TRBV3-1	TRBD2	few	CASSQGVAGQETQYF	TGTGCCAGCAGCCAGGGAGTAGCGGGCCAAGAGACCCAGTACTTC
TRBJ2-5	TRBV20-1	TRBD2	-	CSARDVLAGVQETQYF	TGCAGTGCTAGAGATGTTCTAGCGGGAGTGCAAGAGACCCAGTACTTC
TRBJ2-3	TRBV5-5	TRBD2	-	CASSNGLAASTDTQYF	TGTGCCAGCAGCAACGGACTAGCGGCCTCCACAGATACGCAGTATTTT
TRBJ1-6	TRBV7-2	-	few	CASSLETAYNSPLHF	TGTGCCAGCAGCTTAGAGACAGCCTATAATTCACCCCTCCACTTT
TRBJ2-7	TRBV7-8	TRBD2	once	CASSWTSGRPSYEQYF	TGTGCCAGCAGCTGGACTAGCGGGAGGCCCTCCTACGAGCAGTACTTC